This T cell receptor (beta chain) was captured by sequencing in a study of chemoradiotherapy in HPV16-positive cancers. Sequencing was performed with immunoSEQ multiplex PCR; in TCRdb, only in-frame clones are kept and a portion is missing. Among roughly 23,000 clones listed, about 90% were seen once. The CDR3 runs to 16 residues. The V end lost 4 bases, the J end lost 6 bases, and 17 bases lay between the germline ends. Germline values: CDR1 SGHRS, CDR2 YFSETQ. The input for sequencing was blood, taken from a patient who underwent chemoradiotherapy. J is TRBJ1-6 and V is TRBV5-1; D is possibly TRBD1 (5 bases). The TCR comes from a human donor with HPV-associated anogenital cancer. CDR3: CASSDLVAGSNSPLHF. CDR3 nucleotides: TGCGCCAGCAGCGACCTCGTGGCAGGGAGTAATTCACCCCTCCACTTT.